This TCR beta chain is drawn from a study of T-cell reconstitution after alpha-beta-depleted transplantation in children. Germline V gives CDR1 MGHRA, CDR2 YSYEKL. Trimming shortened V by 2 bases and J by 7 bases, and 6 bases separated the two germline ends. This CDR3 is 12 amino acids long. Notes on the study in general: It was surviving recipient T cells and thymic progenitors that gave some patients high TCRbeta diversity at day 60. Newly produced T cells mostly accounted for T-cell counts and diversity one year post-transplant. Roughly two months post-transplant, alpha-beta T cells reportedly originated from several hundred graft clones that had expanded.

Construction of the TCRbeta library involved unique molecular identifiers. TCRdb reanalysed the PCR reads using MiXCR and keeps one entry per CDR3 protein. Seen here are hundreds of thousands of distinct CDR3 sequences, approximately 24% observed once, and the top ten hold around 4.8%. This clonotype has just a few counts. Its antigen remains unknown. V is TRBV4-1 and J is TRBJ2-1, with D perhaps matching TRBD1 (5 bases). Sequenced material: PBMCs, mostly from graft donor cells, taken 360 days after TCRalphabeta/CD19-depleted stem cell transplant. The TCR originated in a female patient under 10 years old who had a stem cell transplant for congenital amegakaryocytic thrombocytopenia, so the T cells may come from the graft donor. The CDR3 region has the DNA TGCGCCAGCAGCCAAAGGGGAAATGAGCAGTTCTTC. Protein sequence: CASSQRGNEQFF.